This record covers a single TCR beta chain. This sample stems from a study of T-cell memory formation after mild COVID-19. The germline CDR1 and CDR2 sequences are SGHRS and YFSETQ. Trimming stripped 0 bases from V and 4 bases from J, with 13 bases between. CDR3 length equals 15 residues. MiXCR was run by TCRdb on the 5' RACE reads, yielding one entry per CDR3 protein. The repertoire holds a few hundred thousand distinct CDR3 sequences, more than 20% seen once, with around 8.8% in the top ten. This receptor was obtained from an adult woman who had mild COVID-19 (a few samples of this study predate the infection). Cell type and time point are not known. Sequenced: PBMCs or a T cell subset sorted from them (not recorded which). The V and J genes are TRBV5-1 and TRBJ1-2; a weak D match, TRBD1 (5 bases). CDR3 DNA sequence: TGCGCCAGCAGCTTGGTCCGGCAGGGCCTCTATGGCTACACCTTC. Protein: CASSLVRQGLYGYTF.